Listed below are T cell receptor beta chains from one sample, sequenced in a study of T cells in tumors and immune-related adverse events. Clones were read by immunoSEQ multiplex PCR, and TCRdb kept only the in-frame ones, dropping some. This table holds 10,000 or so clones, less than 95% found once. Sequencing was performed on lymph node tissue, taken from a patient treated with anti-PD-1 therapy. The receptors stem from a female donor with metastatic renal cell carcinoma. The CDR3 runs from the conserved cysteine through the conserved F or W. Each record gives: clone size, J gene, V gene, D gene, CDR3 protein, CDR3 DNA. The D gene is left open where the match is weak. A row's size may be missing; if present it is once, few, many or a size class.

abundance: NA; j_gene: TRBJ2-1; v_gene: TRBV7-9; d_gene: NA; CDR3aa: CASSFKLSSYNEQFF; CDR3nt: TGTGCCAGCAGCTTTAAGTTAAGCTCCTACAATGAGCAGTTCTTC
abundance: NA; j_gene: TRBJ2-3; v_gene: TRBV10-1; d_gene: NA; CDR3aa: CASSESTGSLRNTQYF; CDR3nt: TGCGCCAGCAGTGAGTCGACGGGATCCCTTCGCAATACGCAGTATTTT
abundance: once; j_gene: TRBJ2-1; v_gene: TRBV4-2; d_gene: NA; CDR3aa: CASSRPESSYNEQFF; CDR3nt: TGTGCCAGCAGCCGGCCAGAGAGCTCCTACAATGAGCAGTTCTTC
abundance: NA; j_gene: TRBJ2-5; v_gene: TRBV28; d_gene: NA; CDR3aa: CASSFGRREKETQYF; CDR3nt: TGTGCCAGCAGTTTTGGGCGGAGAGAAAAAGAGACCCAGTACTTC
abundance: NA; j_gene: TRBJ1-3; v_gene: TRBV6-1; d_gene: NA; CDR3aa: CASRRGTEGTIYF; CDR3nt: TGTGCCAGCAGACGGGGAACTGAAGGCACCATATATTTT
abundance: once; j_gene: TRBJ1-2; v_gene: TRBV10-2; d_gene: NA; CDR3aa: CASSESRRGDGYTF; CDR3nt: TGCGCCAGCAGTGAGTCGCGAAGGGGCGATGGCTACACCTTC
abundance: NA; j_gene: TRBJ2-5; v_gene: TRBV28; d_gene: NA; CDR3aa: CASSSGARRETQYF; CDR3nt: TGTGCCAGCTCCTCGGGGGCCCGGAGGGAGACCCAGTACTTC
abundance: NA; j_gene: TRBJ2-6; v_gene: TRBV5-1; d_gene: NA; CDR3aa: CASSLAGSGSGANVLTF; CDR3nt: TGCGCCAGCAGCTTGGCTGGGAGTGGTTCCGGGGCCAACGTCCTGACTTTC
abundance: NA; j_gene: TRBJ2-5; v_gene: TRBV28; d_gene: TRBD2; CDR3aa: CASSATGTSVDWAETQYF; CDR3nt: TGTGCCAGCAGTGCTACCGGGACTAGCGTTGATTGGGCTGAGACCCAGTACTTC
abundance: NA; j_gene: TRBJ2-1; v_gene: TRBV19; d_gene: NA; CDR3aa: CATLPQASLDNEQFF; CDR3nt: TGTGCCACCCTTCCACAGGCTAGCCTAGACAATGAGCAGTTCTTC
abundance: NA; j_gene: TRBJ1-1; v_gene: TRBV10-2; d_gene: NA; CDR3aa: CASSSPNTEAFF; CDR3nt: TGCGCCAGCAGTAGTCCGAACACTGAAGCTTTCTTT
abundance: NA; j_gene: TRBJ2-7; v_gene: TRBV29-1; d_gene: NA; CDR3aa: CSTRDGFYEQYF; CDR3nt: TGCAGCACCCGGGACGGGTTCTACGAGCAGTACTTC
abundance: NA; j_gene: TRBJ1-2; v_gene: TRBV5-1; d_gene: NA; CDR3aa: CASSLGQMGGYTF; CDR3nt: TGCGCCAGCAGCTTGGGACAGATGGGTGGCTACACCTTC
abundance: NA; j_gene: TRBJ1-5; v_gene: TRBV11-2; d_gene: NA; CDR3aa: CASSLGQGRGQPQHF; CDR3nt: TGTGCCAGCAGCTTAGGGCAGGGTAGGGGTCAGCCCCAGCATTTT
abundance: NA; j_gene: TRBJ2-3; v_gene: TRBV5-1; d_gene: TRBD2; CDR3aa: CASSLGLAGGPSTDTQYF; CDR3nt: TGCGCCAGCAGCTTAGGACTAGCGGGAGGGCCAAGCACAGATACGCAGTATTTT
abundance: NA; j_gene: TRBJ2-7; v_gene: TRBV11-2; d_gene: NA; CDR3aa: CASSLRLTSYEQYF; CDR3nt: TGTGCCAGCAGCTTACGGCTTACCTCCTACGAGCAGTACTTC
abundance: NA; j_gene: TRBJ2-2; v_gene: TRBV2; d_gene: NA; CDR3aa: CASTSAGELFF; CDR3nt: TGTGCCAGCACCTCAGCCGGGGAGCTGTTTTTT
abundance: NA; j_gene: TRBJ2-7; v_gene: TRBV6-5; d_gene: TRBD1; CDR3aa: CASGTGRNEQYF; CDR3nt: TGTGCCTCCGGGACAGGTCGGAACGAGCAGTACTTC
abundance: NA; j_gene: TRBJ2-7; v_gene: TRBV15; d_gene: TRBD2; CDR3aa: CATSPTTGTSGRSSYEQYF; CDR3nt: TGTGCCACCAGCCCGACCACCGGGACTAGCGGGAGGAGCTCCTACGAGCAGTACTTC
abundance: once; j_gene: TRBJ1-4; v_gene: TRBV4-2; d_gene: TRBD1; CDR3aa: CASSRGQGAPTNEKLFF; CDR3nt: TGTGCCAGCAGCCGAGGACAGGGGGCACCAACTAATGAAAAACTGTTTTTT
abundance: NA; j_gene: TRBJ2-5; v_gene: TRBV19; d_gene: NA; CDR3aa: CASSLRAGAQYF; CDR3nt: TGTGCCAGTAGCTTGCGGGCCGGGGCCCAGTACTTC
abundance: NA; j_gene: TRBJ1-1; v_gene: TRBV5-1; d_gene: NA; CDR3aa: CASSSLEGRGTEAFF; CDR3nt: TGCGCCAGCAGCTCTTTAGAGGGCAGGGGCACTGAAGCTTTCTTT
abundance: NA; j_gene: TRBJ1-1; v_gene: TRBV6-5; d_gene: NA; CDR3aa: CASSSFLGGVSGAFF; CDR3nt: TGTGCCAGCAGTTCCTTTTTGGGGGGGGTGTCAGGAGCTTTCTTT
abundance: few; j_gene: TRBJ1-1; v_gene: TRBV19; d_gene: NA; CDR3aa: CASSIWGQNTEAFF; CDR3nt: TGTGCCAGTAGTATTTGGGGACAGAACACTGAAGCTTTCTTT